Presented here are 25 T cell receptor beta chains from one specimen sequenced in a study of PD-1 blockade in classical Hodgkin lymphoma. Relapse was seen in all patients after autologous stem cell transplantation, and brentuximab vedotin exposure was variable. Using immunoSEQ multiplex PCR, the repertoire was profiled, and TCRdb retains in-frame clones only, with some absent. This sample has about 60,000 clones; 90% occur once, and the top ten carry 9.7%. Sequenced here: peripheral blood mononuclear cells (PBMCs), sampled at baseline. The origin of the receptors is a human donor with classical Hodgkin lymphoma.

The chain couples TRBV7-8 to TRBJ2-7; the match to TRBD2 covers 8 bases. The V and J ends lost 6 bases and 2 bases, in that order; junction bases with no gene match: 3. Germline V CDR1 and CDR2: SGHVS, FQNEAQ. The CDR3 sequence is 13 residues long. This chain's CDR3 is CASRGLATYEQYF. The CDR3 DNA sequence: TGTGCCAGCAGAGGACTAGCTACCTACGAGCAGTACTTC.

The genes are TRBV2 and TRBJ1-2; perhaps TRBD1 as D (5 bases). Trimming left V 6 bases short and J 6 bases short, with 17 bases between. The CDR3 has 14 amino acids. Germline V gives CDR1 SNHLY, CDR2 FYNNEI. The CDR3 coding sequence is TGTGCCAGCAGGGAGAGACAGTCCTGGAATGGCTACACCTTC. It translates to CASRERQSWNGYTF. Drawing the rest from reference TRBV2 and TRBJ1-2, the complete variable domain is EPEVTQTPSHQVTQMGQEVILRCVPISNHLYFYWYRQILGQKVEFLVSFYNNEISEKSEIFDDQFSVERPDGSNFTLKIRSTKLEDSAMYFCASRERQSWNGYTFGSGTRLTVV.

This clone was recorded once. This rearrangement joins TRBV5-1 to TRBJ1-4; D gene ambiguous. Germline V gives CDR1 SGHRS, CDR2 YFSETQ. Trimming removed 0 bases at V and 4 bases at J, with 7 bases between. The CDR3 has 14 amino acids. The CDR3 protein is CASSLGSSNEKLFF. As DNA, the CDR3 is TGCGCCAGCAGCTTGGGCAGTAGTAATGAAAAACTGTTTTTT.

V usage is TRBV7-2 and J usage is TRBJ2-5, with D uncertain. The CDR3 is 15 residues long. Germline values: CDR1 SGHTA, CDR2 FQGNSA. Between the trimmed V and J ends, which lost 5 bases and 5 bases, there was a span of 18 bases. The CDR3 loop reads CASSLIRTRTETQYF. CDR3 in DNA: TGTGCCAGCAGCCTAATACGGACCCGAACGGAGACCCAGTACTTC.

The gene calls are TRBV7-9 and TRBJ1-1; TRBD1 is a possible D gene (5 bases). Trimming pared 8 bases from V and 2 bases from J, leaving 15 bases between. This CDR3 spans 14 amino acids. Per germline, CDR1 SEHNR and CDR2 FQNEAQ (reference sequence). This CDR3 is CASSTWGGNTEAFF. DNA for the CDR3: TGTGCCAGCTCAACCTGGGGGGGAAACACTGAAGCTTTCTTT.

This clone came up once. The rearrangement uses TRBV7-9 and TRBJ1-4; D may be TRBD1 (5 bases). Per germline, CDR1 SEHNR and CDR2 FQNEAQ (reference sequence). The germline V and J ends were trimmed by 2 bases and 7 bases, with 17 bases remaining between them. The CDR3 length is 16 residues. CDR3 in amino acids: CASSLSNQGRSEKLFF. The CDR3 DNA sequence: TGTGCCAGCAGCTTAAGTAACCAGGGCCGAAGTGAAAAACTGTTTTTT.

V and J are TRBV28 and TRBJ1-2; D not certain. V was clipped by 5 bases and J by 6 bases, with 19 bases between them. Germline values: CDR1 MDHEN, CDR2 SYDVKM. The CDR3 loop spans 15 amino acids. CDR3 protein: CASSRGSWVVDGYTF. The CDR3 DNA follows: TGTGCCAGCAGTCGGGGTTCTTGGGTGGTTGATGGCTACACCTTC.

The V call is TRBV5-1, the J call TRBJ2-3; D is possibly TRBD1 (5 bases). CDR3 length equals 13 residues. Trimming left V 4 bases short and J 6 bases short, with 12 bases between. The germline V gene encodes CDR1 SGHRS and CDR2 YFSETQ. This CDR3 reads CASSGQGMDTQYF. DNA of the CDR3: TGCGCCAGCAGCGGGCAGGGCATGGATACGCAGTATTTT.

This CDR3 reads CSVSTGSGANVLTF. The CDR3 DNA reads as TGCAGCGTTTCTACAGGGTCTGGGGCCAACGTCCTGACTTTC. This chain joins TRBV29-1 and TRBJ2-6; D possibly corresponds to TRBD1 (6 bases). The V end lost 5 bases, the J end lost 1 base, and 9 bases lay between the germline ends. CDR3 length equals 14 residues. Per the germline V gene, CDR1 is SQVTM and CDR2 is ANQGSEA.

The rearrangement joins TRBV18 to TRBJ2-7; 11 nucleotides agree with TRBD2. J was trimmed by 6 bases and V by 3 bases; bases with no gene match: 13. CDR1 is KGHSH, CDR2 LQKENI, per germline. This CDR3 spans 17 amino acids. In DNA, the CDR3 is TGTGCCAGCTCACCTCGAGCTCTGACTAGCGGGAACAGCGAGCAGTACTTC. It is translated as CASSPRALTSGNSEQYF.

On this clone itself: The same CDR3 also results from other DNA sequences found in this sample. The chain joins TRBV2 to TRBJ2-7, with TRBD1 as a possible D gene (5 bases). This CDR3 has 12 residues. V was shortened by 6 bases and J by 3 bases, with 9 bases between the two germline ends. CDR1 is SNHLY, CDR2 FYNNEI, per germline. The CDR3 loop is CASREQDYEQYF. CDR3 coding DNA: TGTGCCAGCAGGGAACAGGACTACGAGCAGTACTTC.

The gene calls are TRBV28 and TRBJ2-5; D is possibly TRBD1 or TRBD2 (5 bases each). Germline V lookup: CDR1 MDHEN, CDR2 SYDVKM. Trimming left V 5 bases short and J 7 bases short, with 14 bases between. This CDR3 has 13 residues. The DNA for the CDR3 is TGTGCCAGCAGTCCTAGCCGAGGGGTGACCCAGTACTTC. Translation gives CASSPSRGVTQYF.

The gene calls are TRBV19 and TRBJ1-1, with no clear D. Germline values: CDR1 LNHDA, CDR2 SQIVND (reference sequence). This CDR3 has 12 residues. V shed 1 base and J shed 5 bases, with 5 bases lying between them. In DNA, the CDR3 is TGTGCCAGTAGTATAGGTGCTACTGAAGCTTTCTTT. It translates to CASSIGATEAFF.

V is TRBV11-1 and J is TRBJ2-1, with 8 bases fitting TRBD2. The CDR3 has 15 amino acids. The trim removed 1 base at V and 4 bases at J, leaving 3 bases unmatched. Germline CDR1 SGHAT, CDR2 FQDESV (reference sequence). This CDR3 is CASSLDTSGYNEQFF. Written as DNA, the CDR3 is TGTGCCAGCAGCTTAGACACTAGCGGATACAATGAGCAGTTCTTC.

The chain has TRBV29-1 and TRBJ2-7; the D is unclear. The V end lost 4 bases, the J end lost 1 base, and 11 bases lay between the germline ends. There are 13 residues in the CDR3. In germline, CDR1 is SQVTM, CDR2 ANQGSEA. The CDR3 sequence: CSVGGAISYEQYF. The CDR3 DNA follows: TGCAGCGTTGGAGGAGCAATTTCCTACGAGCAGTACTTC.

J is TRBJ2-7 and V is TRBV27; D ambiguous. CDR3 length: 10 residues. Germline CDR1 is MNHEY and CDR2 is SMNVEV (reference sequence). Trimming pared 10 bases from V and 1 base from J, leaving 5 bases between. The CDR3: CAIASYEQYF. The CDR3 region has the DNA TGTGCCATCGCGTCCTACGAGCAGTACTTC.

CDR3 loop: CASSFNRLSTYEQYF. Written as DNA, the CDR3 is TGTGCCAGCAGCTTTAACAGGCTCTCCACCTACGAGCAGTACTTC. The V gene is TRBV27, the J gene TRBJ2-7, with D perhaps matching TRBD1 (5 bases). V shed 6 bases and J shed 2 bases, with 17 bases lying between them. The CDR3 is made up of 15 amino acids. From germline, CDR1 is MNHEY and CDR2 SMNVEV (reference sequence).

The rearrangement links TRBV6-5 to TRBJ1-1, with 7 bases aligning to TRBD1. This CDR3 has 13 amino acids. Germline assignment: CDR1 MNHEY and CDR2 SVGAGI. V lost 10 bases and J lost 3; bases outside the gene matches: 8. This chain's CDR3 is CATIGQVHTEAFF. DNA for the CDR3: TGTGCCACCATTGGACAGGTCCACACTGAAGCTTTCTTT.

This chain connects TRBV7-8 to TRBJ2-7; 8 bases match TRBD1. The CDR3 sequence is 14 residues long. Germline V gene data show CDR1 as SGHVS and CDR2 as FQNEAQ. J lost 2 bases, V lost 5 bases, and 5 bases had no gene match. Here the CDR3 DNA reads TGTGCCAGCAGCACCAGGGGGCTTCCCTACGAGCAGTACTTC. This translates into CASSTRGLPYEQYF. The entire variable domain, with the rest obtained from reference TRBV7-8 and TRBJ2-7, is as follows: GAGVSQSPRYKVAKRGQDVALRCDPISGHVSLFWYQQALGQGPEFLTYFQNEAQLDKSGLPSDRFFAERPEGSVSTLKIQRTQQEDSAVYLCASSTRGLPYEQYFGPGTRLTVT.

J is TRBJ1-2 and V is TRBV6-1; D is uncertain. Trimming took 2 bases from V and 4 from J, leaving 23 bases between them. Germline V CDR1 and CDR2: MNHNS, SASEGT. This CDR3 contains 18 residues. For the CDR3, the DNA is TGTGCCAGCAGTGAACACCCCGGAAGCGGGCAGGCTTCCTATGGCTACACCTTC. This encodes CASSEHPGSGQASYGYTF.

The V call is TRBV2, the J call TRBJ1-5; D not resolved. The CDR3 runs to 14 residues. V shed 3 bases and J shed 0 bases, with 6 bases lying between them. Germline lookup yields CDR1 SNHLY and CDR2 FYNNEI. The CDR3 here is CASSEWVSNQPQHF. The CDR3 DNA is TGTGCCAGCAGTGAGTGGGTTAGCAATCAGCCCCAGCATTTT.

This chain links TRBV6-5 with TRBJ2-5, with 8 nucleotides matching TRBD2. The length of the CDR3 is 14 residues. Germline values: CDR1 MNHEY, CDR2 SVGAGI. Trimming removed 5 bases from V and 4 bases from J; junction bases left unmatched: 6. The CDR3 is CASSRAGEGETQYF. The CDR3 DNA sequence: TGTGCCAGCAGTCGAGCGGGAGAGGGAGAGACCCAGTACTTC.

V and J are TRBV7-6 and TRBJ1-6, with a tentative D call TRBD1 (6 bases). CDR3 length: 14 amino acids. Germline loops: CDR1 SGHVS, CDR2 FNYEAQ. V was clipped by 1 base and J by 8 bases, with 9 bases between them. CDR3 amino acids: CASSLGQGYSPLHF. The CDR3 DNA sequence: TGTGCCAGCAGCTTAGGGCAGGGGTATTCACCCCTCCACTTT.

The chain employs TRBV5-1 and TRBJ2-7, with 7 bases aligning to TRBD1. This CDR3 contains 15 residues. Germline CDR1 reads SGHRS; CDR2 reads YFSETQ. Germline trimming cut 3 bases from V and 2 bases from J; bases unmatched to any gene: 8. The CDR3 loop reads CASSWDRDSTYEQYF. The CDR3 nucleotides read TGCGCCAGCAGCTGGGACCGGGACAGTACCTACGAGCAGTACTTC.

The chain joins TRBV28 to TRBJ2-1; D gene ambiguous. The V gene's germline CDR1 is MDHEN and CDR2 SYDVKM. This CDR3 comprises 17 residues. With 4 bases removed from V and 2 bases from J, the gap between germline ends came to 18 bases. The CDR3 nucleotides are TGTGCCAGCAGTTCTCCTTATTTCGTGAAACCCTACAATGAGCAGTTCTTC. Protein product: CASSSPYFVKPYNEQFF.